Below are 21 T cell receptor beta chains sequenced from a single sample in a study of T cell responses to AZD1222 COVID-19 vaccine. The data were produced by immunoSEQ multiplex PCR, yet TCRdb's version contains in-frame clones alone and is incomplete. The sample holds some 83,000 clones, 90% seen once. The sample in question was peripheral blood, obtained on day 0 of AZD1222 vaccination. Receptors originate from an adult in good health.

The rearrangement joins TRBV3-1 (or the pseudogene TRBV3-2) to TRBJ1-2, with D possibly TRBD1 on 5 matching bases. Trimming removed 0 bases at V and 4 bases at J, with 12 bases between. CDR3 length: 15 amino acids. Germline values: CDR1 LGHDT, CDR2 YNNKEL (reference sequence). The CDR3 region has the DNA TGTGCCAGCAGCCAAGACAGGGCTTCGAGCTATGGCTACACCTTC. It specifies CASSQDRASSYGYTF.

CDR3 in DNA: TGTGCCAGCTCACCACCGGGAGTTACCTACGAGCAGTACTTC. Its protein is CASSPPGVTYEQYF. V gene TRBV18 combines with J gene TRBJ2-7, with D tentatively TRBD2 (5 bases). The ends were cut back, 0 bases at V and 2 bases at J, with 8 bases in the middle. From germline, CDR1 is KGHSH and CDR2 LQKENI. This CDR3 has 14 amino acids.

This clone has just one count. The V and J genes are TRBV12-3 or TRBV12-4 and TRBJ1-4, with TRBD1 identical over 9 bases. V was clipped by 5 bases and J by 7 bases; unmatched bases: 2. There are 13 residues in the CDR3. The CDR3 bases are TGTGCCAGCAGTGAACAGGGGGCTGAAAAACTGTTTTTT. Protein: CASSEQGAEKLFF.

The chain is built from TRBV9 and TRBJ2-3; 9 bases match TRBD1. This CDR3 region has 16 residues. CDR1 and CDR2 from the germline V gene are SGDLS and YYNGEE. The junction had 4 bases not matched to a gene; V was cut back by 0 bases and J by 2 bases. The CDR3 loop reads CASSVGTGVFTDTQYF. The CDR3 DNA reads TGTGCCAGCAGCGTAGGGACAGGGGTCTTCACAGATACGCAGTATTTT.

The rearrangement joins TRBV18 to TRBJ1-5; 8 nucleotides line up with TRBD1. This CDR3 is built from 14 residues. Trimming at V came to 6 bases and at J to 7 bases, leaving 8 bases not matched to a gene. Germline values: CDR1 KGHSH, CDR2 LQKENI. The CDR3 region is CASSFGQGGQPQHF. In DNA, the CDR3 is TGTGCCAGCTCCTTCGGACAGGGAGGACAGCCCCAGCATTTT.

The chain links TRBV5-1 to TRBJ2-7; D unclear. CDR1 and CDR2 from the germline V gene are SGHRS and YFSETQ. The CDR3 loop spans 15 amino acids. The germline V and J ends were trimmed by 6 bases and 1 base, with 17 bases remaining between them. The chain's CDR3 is CASIPEAGVSYEQYF. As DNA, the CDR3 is TGCGCCAGCATACCTGAGGCCGGAGTATCCTACGAGCAGTACTTC.

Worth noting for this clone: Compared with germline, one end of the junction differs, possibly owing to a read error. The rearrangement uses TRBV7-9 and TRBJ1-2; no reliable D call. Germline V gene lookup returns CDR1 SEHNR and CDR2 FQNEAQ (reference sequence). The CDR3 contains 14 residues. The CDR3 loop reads CASSLEGSRAPSAF. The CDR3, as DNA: TGTGCCAGCAGCTTAGAGGGCAGCCGAGCTCCGTCGGCCTTC.

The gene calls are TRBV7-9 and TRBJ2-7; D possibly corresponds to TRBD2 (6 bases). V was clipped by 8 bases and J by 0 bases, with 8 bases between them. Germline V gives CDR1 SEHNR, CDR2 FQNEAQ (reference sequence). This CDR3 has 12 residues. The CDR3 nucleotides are TGTGCCAGCCAGGAGGGCTCCTACGAGCAGTACTTC. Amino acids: CASQEGSYEQYF.

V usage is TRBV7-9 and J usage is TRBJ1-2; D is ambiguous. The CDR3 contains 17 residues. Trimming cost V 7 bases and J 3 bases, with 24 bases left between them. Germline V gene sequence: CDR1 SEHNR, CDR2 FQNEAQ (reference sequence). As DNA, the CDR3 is TGTGCCAGCACCGAGAGCCCCACCAGCTCCTCTTACTATGGCTACACCTTC. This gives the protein CASTESPTSSSYYGYTF.

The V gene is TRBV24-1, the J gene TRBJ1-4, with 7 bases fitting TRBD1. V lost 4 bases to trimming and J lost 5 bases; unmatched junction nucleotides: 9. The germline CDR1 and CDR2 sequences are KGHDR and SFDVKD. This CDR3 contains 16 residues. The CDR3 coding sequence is TGTGCCACCAGTGACCGAGGGACAGATCCAAATGAAAAACTGTTTTTT. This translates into CATSDRGTDPNEKLFF.

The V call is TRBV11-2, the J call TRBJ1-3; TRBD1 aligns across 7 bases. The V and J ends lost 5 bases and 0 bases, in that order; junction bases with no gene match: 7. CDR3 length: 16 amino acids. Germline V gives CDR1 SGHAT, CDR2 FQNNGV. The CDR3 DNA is TGTGCCAGCAGCGGGCAAACAGGGGACTCTGGAAACACCATATATTTT. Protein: CASSGQTGDSGNTIYF.

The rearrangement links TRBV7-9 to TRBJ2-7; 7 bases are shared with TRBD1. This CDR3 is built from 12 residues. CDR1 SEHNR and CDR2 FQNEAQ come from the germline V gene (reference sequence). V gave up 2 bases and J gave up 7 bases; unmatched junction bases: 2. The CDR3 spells CASSLSRGEQYF. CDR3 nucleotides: TGTGCCAGCAGCTTATCCAGGGGGGAGCAGTACTTC.

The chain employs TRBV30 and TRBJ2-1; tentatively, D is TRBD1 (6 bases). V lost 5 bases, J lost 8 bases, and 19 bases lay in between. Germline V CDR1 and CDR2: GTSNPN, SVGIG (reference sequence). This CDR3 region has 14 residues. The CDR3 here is CAWDPGQYYHEQFF. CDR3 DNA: TGTGCCTGGGATCCGGGACAATATTACCATGAGCAGTTCTTC.

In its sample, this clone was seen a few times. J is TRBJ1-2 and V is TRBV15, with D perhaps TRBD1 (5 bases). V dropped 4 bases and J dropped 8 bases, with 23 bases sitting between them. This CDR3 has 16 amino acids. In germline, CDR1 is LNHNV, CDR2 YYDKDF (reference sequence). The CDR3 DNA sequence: TGTGCCACCAGCAAGAGTACCGGGGCCCTGGTACGGGGCTACACCTTC. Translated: CATSKSTGALVRGYTF.

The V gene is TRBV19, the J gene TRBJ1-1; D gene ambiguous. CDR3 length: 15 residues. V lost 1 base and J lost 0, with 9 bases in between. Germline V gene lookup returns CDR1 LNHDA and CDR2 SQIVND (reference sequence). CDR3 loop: CASSIGRRLNTEAFF. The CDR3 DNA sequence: TGTGCCAGTAGTATAGGGCGGAGGCTGAACACTGAAGCTTTCTTT.

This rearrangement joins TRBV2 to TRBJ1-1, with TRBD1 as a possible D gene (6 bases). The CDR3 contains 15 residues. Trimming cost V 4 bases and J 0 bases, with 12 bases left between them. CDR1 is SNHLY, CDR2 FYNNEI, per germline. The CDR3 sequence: CASSGKGGMNTEAFF. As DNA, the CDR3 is TGTGCCAGCAGTGGTAAGGGGGGCATGAACACTGAAGCTTTCTTT.

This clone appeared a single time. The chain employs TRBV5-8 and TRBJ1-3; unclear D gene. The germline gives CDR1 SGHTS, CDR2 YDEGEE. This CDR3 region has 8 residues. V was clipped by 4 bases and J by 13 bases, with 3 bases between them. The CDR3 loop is CASSQIYF. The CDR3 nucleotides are TGTGCCAGCAGCCAAATATATTTT.

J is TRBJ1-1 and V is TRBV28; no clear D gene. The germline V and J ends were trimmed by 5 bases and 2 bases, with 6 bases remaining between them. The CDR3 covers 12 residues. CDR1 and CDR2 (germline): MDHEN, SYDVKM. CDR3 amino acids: CASSRSNTEAFF. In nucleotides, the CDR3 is TGTGCCAGCAGTAGGTCCAACACTGAAGCTTTCTTT. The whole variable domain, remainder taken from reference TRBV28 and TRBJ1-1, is DVKVTQSSRYLVKRTGEKVFLECVQDMDHENMFWYRQDPGLGLRLIYFSYDVKMKEKGDIPEGYSVSREKKERFSLILESASTNQTSMYLCASSRSNTEAFFGQGTRLTVV.

The CDR3 spells CASSTPQGNSPLHF. CDR3 in DNA: TGTGCCAGCAGCACCCCGCAGGGAAATTCACCCCTCCACTTT. The gene calls are TRBV7-2 and TRBJ1-6; a weak D match, TRBD1 (5 bases). This CDR3 has 14 amino acids. The V gene lost 5 bases and the J gene lost 7 bases, with 12 bases spanning the gap. Germline-derived CDR1 and CDR2 are SGHTA and FQGNSA.

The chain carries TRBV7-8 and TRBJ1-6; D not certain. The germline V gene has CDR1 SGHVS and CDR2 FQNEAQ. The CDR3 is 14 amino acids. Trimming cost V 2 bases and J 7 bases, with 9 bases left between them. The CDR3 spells CASSLLSTNSPLHF. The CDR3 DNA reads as TGTGCCAGCAGCTTACTTAGTACGAATTCACCCCTCCACTTT.

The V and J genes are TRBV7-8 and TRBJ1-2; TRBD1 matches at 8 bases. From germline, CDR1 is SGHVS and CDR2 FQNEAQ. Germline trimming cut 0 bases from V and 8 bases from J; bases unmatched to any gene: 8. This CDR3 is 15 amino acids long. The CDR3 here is CASSLARQGIGGYTF. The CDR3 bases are TGTGCCAGCAGCTTAGCAAGACAGGGGATAGGGGGCTACACCTTC.